Listed below are T cell receptor beta chains from one sample, sequenced in a study of early T cells in non-severe SARS-CoV-2 infection. TCRdb re-derived calls from the 5' RACE reads in MiXCR, one entry per CDR3 protein. The sample has some 77,000 distinct CDR3 sequences; about a sixth are singletons. The sequencing sample was made of whole blood. All receptors come from an adult who was a healthcare worker with PCR-confirmed SARS-CoV-2 infection or an uninfected control (not recorded which). Both conserved end residues are part of each CDR3. D genes are given only for firm matches. Only part of the rows carry a size: once, few, many, or a class if the clone is expanded.

D gene: NA
CDR3 length: 14
clone size: few
J gene: TRBJ1-1
V gene: TRBV4-1
CDR3 DNA: TGCGCCAGCAGCCCGTGGCAGATGAACACTGAAGCTTTCTTT
CDR3 protein: CASSPWQMNTEAFF

D gene: NA
CDR3 length: 15
clone size: many
J gene: TRBJ1-5
V gene: TRBV6-1
CDR3 DNA: TGTGCCAGCAGTTTATCCTTCCCCGGGGGTCAGCCCCAGCATTTT
CDR3 protein: CASSLSFPGGQPQHF

D gene: NA
CDR3 length: 17
clone size: NA
J gene: TRBJ1-2
V gene: TRBV5-4
CDR3 DNA: TGTGCCAGCAGCTTGGCCGGGGGAAGCCTTACCCACTATGGCTACACCTTC
CDR3 protein: CASSLAGGSLTHYGYTF

D gene: TRBD1
CDR3 length: 20
clone size: few
J gene: TRBJ2-7
V gene: TRBV6-6
CDR3 DNA: TGTGCCACTATATACCGGCGACCGGGACAGCTTAGGGGGAGCTCCTACGAGCAGTACTTC
CDR3 protein: CATIYRRPGQLRGSSYEQYF

D gene: NA
CDR3 length: 12
clone size: NA
J gene: TRBJ2-5
V gene: TRBV6-5
CDR3 DNA: TGTGCCAGCAGCGCCAGGGAAGAGACCCAGTACTTC
CDR3 protein: CASSAREETQYF

D gene: NA
CDR3 length: 13
clone size: NA
J gene: TRBJ2-5
V gene: TRBV7-7
CDR3 DNA: TGTGCCAGCAGCTGGGACTACCAAGAGACCCAGTACTTC
CDR3 protein: CASSWDYQETQYF

D gene: NA
CDR3 length: 14
clone size: many
J gene: TRBJ1-1
V gene: TRBV19
CDR3 DNA: TGTGCCAGTAGTATTCTCGTGGAGAACACTGAAGCTTTCTTT
CDR3 protein: CASSILVENTEAFF

D gene: TRBD1
CDR3 length: 15
clone size: few
J gene: TRBJ2-5
V gene: TRBV7-8
CDR3 DNA: TGTGCCAGCAGCTTTATTAGACAGGGACAAGAGACCCAGTACTTC
CDR3 protein: CASSFIRQGQETQYF

D gene: NA
CDR3 length: 17
clone size: NA
J gene: TRBJ2-3
V gene: TRBV9
CDR3 DNA: TGTGCCAGCAGCACAGCCACAAGCGCATGGGCTACAGATACGCAGTATTTT
CDR3 protein: CASSTATSAWATDTQYF

D gene: TRBD1
CDR3 length: 14
clone size: NA
J gene: TRBJ1-5
V gene: TRBV10-3
CDR3 DNA: TGTGCCATCAGTGAGTCGGCAGGGGGGAAGCCCCAGCATTTT
CDR3 protein: CAISESAGGKPQHF

D gene: NA
CDR3 length: 13
clone size: NA
J gene: TRBJ2-6
V gene: TRBV5-6
CDR3 DNA: TGTGCCAGCAGCTTGGTTGGGGCCAACGTCCTGACTTTC
CDR3 protein: CASSLVGANVLTF

D gene: NA
CDR3 length: 15
clone size: few
J gene: TRBJ2-3
V gene: TRBV12-3/TRBV12-4
CDR3 DNA: TGTGCCAGCAGTTTAAATGCACACGTCACAGATACGCAGTATTTT
CDR3 protein: CASSLNAHVTDTQYF

D gene: NA
CDR3 length: 13
clone size: many
J gene: TRBJ2-1
V gene: TRBV6-2/TRBV6-3
CDR3 DNA: TGTGCCAGCAGCCTTACAGGGAAGGTTGGGCAGTTCTTC
CDR3 protein: CASSLTGKVGQFF

D gene: NA
CDR3 length: 16
clone size: NA
J gene: TRBJ1-3
V gene: TRBV6-5
CDR3 DNA: TGTGCCAGCAGTTACTCGACCCTTGACTCTGGAAACACCATATATTTT
CDR3 protein: CASSYSTLDSGNTIYF

D gene: NA
CDR3 length: 13
clone size: NA
J gene: TRBJ2-1
V gene: TRBV7-6
CDR3 DNA: TGTGCCAGCAGCTGGGGGGCGAGCAATGAGCAGTTCTTC
CDR3 protein: CASSWGASNEQFF

D gene: NA
CDR3 length: 13
clone size: NA
J gene: TRBJ1-5
V gene: TRBV24-1
CDR3 DNA: TGTGCCACCAGTGATTTTGGGGATCAGCCCCAGCATTTT
CDR3 protein: CATSDFGDQPQHF

D gene: TRBD2
CDR3 length: 14
clone size: few
J gene: TRBJ2-2
V gene: TRBV12-3/TRBV12-4
CDR3 DNA: TGTGCCAGCAGTCTTTATAGCGGGTCCGGGGAGCTGTTTTTT
CDR3 protein: CASSLYSGSGELFF

D gene: TRBD1
CDR3 length: 15
clone size: NA
J gene: TRBJ2-7
V gene: TRBV19
CDR3 DNA: TGTGCCAGTAGTGCCCGACAGGGGCAATCCTACGAGCAGTACTTC
CDR3 protein: CASSARQGQSYEQYF

D gene: NA
CDR3 length: 15
clone size: few
J gene: TRBJ1-1
V gene: TRBV18
CDR3 DNA: TGTGCCAGCTCACTTATACAGGGTTTCGAGACTGAAGCTTTCTTT
CDR3 protein: CASSLIQGFETEAFF

D gene: NA
CDR3 length: 13
clone size: few
J gene: TRBJ2-2
V gene: TRBV9
CDR3 DNA: TGTGCCAGCAGCGAGGGTTTAACCGGGGAGCTGTTTTTT
CDR3 protein: CASSEGLTGELFF

D gene: NA
CDR3 length: 16
clone size: few
J gene: TRBJ2-3
V gene: TRBV19
CDR3 DNA: TGTGCCAGTACAGTGGACGCAGTTTCCGGCACAGATACGCAGTATTTT
CDR3 protein: CASTVDAVSGTDTQYF

D gene: NA
CDR3 length: 16
clone size: NA
J gene: TRBJ1-2
V gene: TRBV12-3/TRBV12-4
CDR3 DNA: TGTGCCAGCAGTCTTTTACAGGGTCCCCTTCTGAATGGCTACACCTTC
CDR3 protein: CASSLLQGPLLNGYTF

D gene: TRBD1
CDR3 length: 15
clone size: many
J gene: TRBJ1-1
V gene: TRBV5-5
CDR3 DNA: TGTGCCAGCAGCTCCGGGGACAGAAGGAACACTGAAGCTTTCTTT
CDR3 protein: CASSSGDRRNTEAFF

D gene: NA
CDR3 length: 15
clone size: NA
J gene: TRBJ1-5
V gene: TRBV7-9
CDR3 DNA: TGTGCCAGCAGCTCGGCGGGGTATGGGAATCAGTCCCAGCATTTT
CDR3 protein: CASSSAGYGNQSQHF

D gene: NA
CDR3 length: 13
clone size: many
J gene: TRBJ1-4
V gene: TRBV20-1
CDR3 DNA: TGCAGTGCTAGTCTGGGGGCAGACGAAAAACTGTTTTTT
CDR3 protein: CSASLGADEKLFF

D gene: TRBD2
CDR3 length: 18
clone size: NA
J gene: TRBJ2-2
V gene: TRBV7-6
CDR3 DNA: TGTGCCAGCAGCTTAAGGACTAGCGGGAGGTTGGACACCGGGGAGCTGTTTTTT
CDR3 protein: CASSLRTSGRLDTGELFF

D gene: TRBD1
CDR3 length: 14
clone size: many
J gene: TRBJ1-1
V gene: TRBV5-1
CDR3 DNA: TGCGCCAGCAGCTTGATCGGACAGGGTACCGAAGCTTTCTTT
CDR3 protein: CASSLIGQGTEAFF

D gene: TRBD1
CDR3 length: 15
clone size: few
J gene: TRBJ2-2
V gene: TRBV10-1
CDR3 DNA: TGCGCCAGCAGTCCGGGACAGGGTCTGGCCGGGGAGCTGTTTTTT
CDR3 protein: CASSPGQGLAGELFF

D gene: NA
CDR3 length: 14
clone size: NA
J gene: TRBJ2-1
V gene: TRBV19
CDR3 DNA: TGTGCCAGTAGGTTCTTGGGACCCAACAATGAGCAGTTCTTC
CDR3 protein: CASRFLGPNNEQFF

D gene: NA
CDR3 length: 12
clone size: NA
J gene: TRBJ1-1
V gene: TRBV12-3/TRBV12-4
CDR3 DNA: TGTGCCAGCCTGAGGGGGGACACTGAAGCTTTCTTT
CDR3 protein: CASLRGDTEAFF

D gene: NA
CDR3 length: 14
clone size: few
J gene: TRBJ1-4
V gene: TRBV7-9
CDR3 DNA: TGTGCCAGCAGCTTGAGGGGGGAGGATGAAAAACTGTTTTTT
CDR3 protein: CASSLRGEDEKLFF

D gene: TRBD2
CDR3 length: 13
clone size: NA
J gene: TRBJ2-1
V gene: TRBV7-2
CDR3 DNA: TGTGCCAGCAGCTTTAGCGGGTACCATGAGCAGTTCTTC
CDR3 protein: CASSFSGYHEQFF

D gene: NA
CDR3 length: 16
clone size: few
J gene: TRBJ2-1
V gene: TRBV27
CDR3 DNA: TGTGCCAGCAGTTTAAGGTTTGGTCCGCTGTACAATGAGCAGTTCTTC
CDR3 protein: CASSLRFGPLYNEQFF

D gene: NA
CDR3 length: 14
clone size: NA
J gene: TRBJ2-1
V gene: TRBV12-3/TRBV12-4
CDR3 DNA: TGTGCCAGCAGTTCGGGACTGCACGACAATGAGCAGTTCTTC
CDR3 protein: CASSSGLHDNEQFF

D gene: TRBD2
CDR3 length: 15
clone size: NA
J gene: TRBJ2-2
V gene: TRBV20-1
CDR3 DNA: TGCAGTGCTAGAGTTGGCGGGAGGCCCACCGGGGAGCTGTTTTTT
CDR3 protein: CSARVGGRPTGELFF

D gene: TRBD1
CDR3 length: 14
clone size: NA
J gene: TRBJ2-7
V gene: TRBV29-1
CDR3 DNA: TGCAGCGTCGAATCACGGACAGGGCATTACGAGCAGTACTTC
CDR3 protein: CSVESRTGHYEQYF

D gene: NA
CDR3 length: 14
clone size: NA
J gene: TRBJ1-2
V gene: TRBV20-1
CDR3 DNA: TGCAGTGCTAGAGATGAGGGCAGGAACTATGGCTACACCTTC
CDR3 protein: CSARDEGRNYGYTF

D gene: NA
CDR3 length: 16
clone size: NA
J gene: TRBJ1-3
V gene: TRBV12-5
CDR3 DNA: TGTGCTAGTGGTTGGCGGGGCGGAGGGTATGGAAACACCATATATTTT
CDR3 protein: CASGWRGGGYGNTIYF

D gene: NA
CDR3 length: 15
clone size: NA
J gene: TRBJ1-3
V gene: TRBV7-8
CDR3 DNA: TGTGCCAGCAGCTTAGTGTTGGGGTCTGGAAACACCATATATTTT
CDR3 protein: CASSLVLGSGNTIYF

D gene: TRBD1
CDR3 length: 14
clone size: many
J gene: TRBJ1-2
V gene: TRBV2
CDR3 DNA: TGTGCCAGCAGAGAGACAGGGGGCAACTATGGCTACACCTTC
CDR3 protein: CASRETGGNYGYTF

D gene: NA
CDR3 length: 14
clone size: few
J gene: TRBJ2-3
V gene: TRBV28
CDR3 DNA: TGTGCCAGCAGTTCCACCGGTTTGGCAGATACGCAGTATTTT
CDR3 protein: CASSSTGLADTQYF

D gene: NA
CDR3 length: 13
clone size: NA
J gene: TRBJ2-7
V gene: TRBV7-9
CDR3 DNA: TGTGCCAGCAGCTTAGCCGGTTTCTACGAGCAGTACTTC
CDR3 protein: CASSLAGFYEQYF

D gene: NA
CDR3 length: 13
clone size: few
J gene: TRBJ2-3
V gene: TRBV15
CDR3 DNA: TGTGCCACCAGCCCGCGACGCACAGATACGCAGTATTTT
CDR3 protein: CATSPRRTDTQYF

D gene: NA
CDR3 length: 17
clone size: NA
J gene: TRBJ1-4
V gene: TRBV3-1
CDR3 DNA: TGTGCCAGCAGCCAAGGCTCGTTAGGGAGCAGTAATGAAAAACTGTTTTTT
CDR3 protein: CASSQGSLGSSNEKLFF

D gene: NA
CDR3 length: 16
clone size: NA
J gene: TRBJ1-6
V gene: TRBV6-5
CDR3 DNA: TGTGCCAGCAGTTACGGGCAGTATCGGGATAATTCACCCCTCCACTTT
CDR3 protein: CASSYGQYRDNSPLHF

D gene: NA
CDR3 length: 13
clone size: many
J gene: TRBJ2-7
V gene: TRBV6-1
CDR3 DNA: TGTGCCAGCAGTGAAGTCGGGCTTAACGAGCAGTACTTC
CDR3 protein: CASSEVGLNEQYF

D gene: NA
CDR3 length: 14
clone size: NA
J gene: TRBJ2-7
V gene: TRBV5-6
CDR3 DNA: TGTGCCAGCAGCTTGGTATCGGGGTACTACGAGCAGTACTTC
CDR3 protein: CASSLVSGYYEQYF

D gene: TRBD2
CDR3 length: 14
clone size: few
J gene: TRBJ2-7
V gene: TRBV20-1
CDR3 DNA: TGCAGTGCTAGAGCCAGCGGGAGGGGTTACGAGCAGTACTTC
CDR3 protein: CSARASGRGYEQYF